This TCR beta chain originates from a study of CD8 T cells in ankylosing spondylitis. The CDR3 extends over 15 amino acids. J gave up 3 bases and V 3 bases, and 4 bases lay outside the gene matches. Germline V gene sequence: CDR1 SGHTA, CDR2 FQGTGA. One entry per CDR3 protein, called by TCRdb with MiXCR from the 5' RACE reads. This table has some 270,000 distinct CDR3 sequences, roughly 32% appearing once. Input material: blood, either unsorted or a sorted T cell fraction (not recorded which). The sequence was collected from a male donor with ankylosing spondylitis or in good health (not recorded which). The rearrangement joins TRBV7-3 to TRBJ2-7, with TRBD2 identical over 11 bases. CDR3 sequence (DNA): TGTGCCAGCAGCTTTACTAGCGGGGGATTCTACGAGCAGTACTTC. Protein sequence: CASSFTSGGFYEQYF. Together with reference TRBV7-3 and TRBJ2-7, the CDR3 gives the full variable domain: GAGVSQTPSNKVTEKGKYVELRCDPISGHTALYWYRQSLGQGPEFLIYFQGTGAADDSGLPNDRFFAVRPEGSVSTLKIQRTERGDSAVYLCASSFTSGGFYEQYFGPGTRLTVT.